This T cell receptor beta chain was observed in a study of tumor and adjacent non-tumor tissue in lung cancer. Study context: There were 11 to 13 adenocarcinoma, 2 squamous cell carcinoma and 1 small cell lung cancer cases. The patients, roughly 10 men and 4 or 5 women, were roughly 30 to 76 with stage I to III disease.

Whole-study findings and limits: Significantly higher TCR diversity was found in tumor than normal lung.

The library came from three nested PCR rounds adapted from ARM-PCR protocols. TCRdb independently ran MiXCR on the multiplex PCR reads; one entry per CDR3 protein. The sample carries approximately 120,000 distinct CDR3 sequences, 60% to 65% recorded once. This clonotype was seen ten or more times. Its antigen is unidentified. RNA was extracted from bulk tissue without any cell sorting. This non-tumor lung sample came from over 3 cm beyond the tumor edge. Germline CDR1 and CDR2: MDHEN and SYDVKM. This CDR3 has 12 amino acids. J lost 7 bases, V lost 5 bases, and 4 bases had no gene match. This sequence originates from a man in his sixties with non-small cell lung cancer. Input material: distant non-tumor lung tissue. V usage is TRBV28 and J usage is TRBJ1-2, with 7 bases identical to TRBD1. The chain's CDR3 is CASSKGAPGYTF. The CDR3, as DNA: TGTGCCAGCAGTAAGGGGGCGCCTGGCTACACCTTC.